This paragraph reports one TCR beta chain. There is no known antigen for this receptor. Qualities for individual bases were not recorded, and no much larger clone is one base off. TCRbeta CDR3 regions were amplified from genomic DNA by means of the immunoSEQ Assay, a bias-controlled multiplex PCR. In the authors' own workflow: Within the assay, amplification of reference gene primers was used to estimate how many nucleated cells each sample contained. To quantify the absolute abundance of each unique TCRbeta CDR3 rearrangement, sequence reads were collapsed and filtered. Productive Simpson clonality was computed per sample as the square root of Simpson's diversity index over productive rearrangements. Entries here come from immuneACCESS through TCRdb and include only in-frame sequences with V and J called. Some clones fail to appear in such tables; in the studies checked, an unresolved V gene covers under half of the shortfall, and the cause of the remainder is unknown. The DNA gave D and trimming, while V, J and clone size come from that table. Recorded for this sample are 450,000 to 600,000 clones; about 85% of them occurred a single time. The ten largest clones add up to roughly 0.72% of the sample.

Enrolling through a virtual design, the prospective study's participants ranged in age from roughly 18 to 100 years and lived across more than 20 United States geographic areas. Cohort assignment in the prospective study relied on participant-reported clinical history from a screening survey and a study questionnaire. ImmuneRACE Cohort 3 recovered participants were defined by two consecutive negative NP/OP PCR tests, healthcare professional clearance, or symptom resolution. Each participant in the prospective study had whole blood, serum and a nasopharyngeal or oropharyngeal swab collected by mobile phlebotomists. Additional blood draws and questionnaires over a 2-month period could optionally be provided by prospective study participants. Prospective study blood samples were shipped either frozen or at room temperature before DNA extraction. The sample belongs to a study of blood T cell repertoires in COVID-19 (dated by TCRdb to 2018 to 2021). With regard to the full study: The collaborator samples originated in the United States, Italy and Spain and spanned the acute and convalescent phases of COVID-19. Where available, HLA class I and class II types were obtained from metadata supplied by the sample provider rather than from assay-based typing. The material from the prospective study consisted of cDNA or gDNA derived from T cells, B-cell-depleted T cells, or PBMCs. The samples were drawn from the first 160 participants of the ongoing ImmuneRACE study and from roughly 1,300 subjects provided by 6 global collaborators. Sample metadata almost always included a de-identified subject ID, COVID-19 status, age in years and sex. Subjects who had been exposed to COVID-19, were actively infected with it, or had recovered from it provided the deeply sampled blood TCRbeta repertoires that made up the dataset. The repertoires were made available in a free public database intended to serve as a resource for research on the immune response to SARS-CoV-2. What the study reported, not specific to this receptor: The quantity of clinical and demographic metadata differed by source and by participant and was supplied without curation.

The CDR3 runs 13 amino acids, cysteine and phenylalanine included. Only the CDR3 part of the read is kept: 39 bases, read in frame from the first base. CDR1 MDHEN and CDR2 SYDVKM were looked up in the germline V gene. Compared with germline, V lacks 10 bases and J lacks 3 bases; bases without a gene match: 5. The source of this sequence is a young woman who had recovered from COVID-19. Sequencing used PBMCs or T cells enriched from blood (not recorded which). The receptor chain draws on TRBV28 and TRBJ2-3, with 9 bases matching TRBD1. Here is the DNA: TGTGCCACTTTACAGGGGGCAACAGATACGCAGTATTTT. Translated, this gives CATLQGATDTQYF.